This T cell receptor beta chain appears in the sequencing data of a study of cytomegalovirus exposure and HLA in healthy donors. PCR was performed using 60 Vbeta and 13 Jbeta primers. Here immunoSEQ multiplex PCR was the method, and the copy in TCRdb shows in-frame clones only, minus some. The profile shows about 84,000 clones, approximately 78% of them singletons. Overall study findings and caveats: TCR beta sequences reportedly predicted the HLA-A and HLA-B alleles of most subjects accurately.

Concerning this clone: The antigen is undetermined.

The V and J ends lost 3 bases and 4 bases respectively, with 31 bases between them. The length of the CDR3 is 21 residues. Germline V gives CDR1 SGHTA, CDR2 FQGTGA. The sequence derives from a male donor in good health and CMV-seropositive. The chain uses TRBV7-3 and TRBJ2-1, with D perhaps TRBD2 (5 bases). The specimen sequenced was PBMCs. The DNA of the CDR3 is TGTGCCAGCAGCTTTTCTTCTCGGGCGGGCCGGAAAAATTTCAAGTACAATGAGCAGTTCTTC. Protein: CASSFSSRAGRKNFKYNEQFF.